This T cell receptor beta chain was identified during a study of cytomegalovirus exposure and HLA in healthy donors. Between the trimmed V and J ends, which lost 5 bases and 9 bases, there was a span of 14 bases. Germline V gives CDR1 SQVTM, CDR2 ANQGSEA. The CDR3 has 12 residues. Data came from immunoSEQ multiplex PCR; TCRdb stores just in-frame clones and leaves some out. The repertoire consists of roughly 350,000 clones, with 70% to 90% occurring once and the leading ten covering around 0.84%. V and J are TRBV29-1 and TRBJ1-5; D is perhaps TRBD1 (5 bases). Sequences were obtained from PBMCs. The sequence was collected from a woman under 30 in good health and CMV-seronegative. The CDR3 loop reads CSVRGDRGPQHF. The CDR3 region has the DNA TGCAGCGTTCGGGGGGACCGCGGGCCCCAGCATTTT. The full variable domain, rest sourced from reference TRBV29-1 and TRBJ1-5, is SAVISQKPSRDICQRGTSLTIQCQVDSQVTMMFWYRQQPGQSLTLIATANQGSEATYESGFVIDKFPISRPNLTFSTLTVSNMSPEDSSIYLCSVRGDRGPQHFGDGTRLSIL.